This T cell receptor beta chain was obtained from a study of blood T cell repertoires in COVID-19. Assay used: immunoSEQ multiplex PCR; TCRdb lists only in-frame clones, some missing. The sample includes some 390,000 clones, approximately 86% seen only once; the top ten take 3%. The CDR3 covers 16 residues. V shed 6 bases and J shed 1 base, with 14 bases lying between them. Germline V lookup: CDR1 SGHKS, CDR2 YYEKEE (reference sequence). Sequenced input: peripheral blood. The TCR was taken from a human donor in a cohort sampled during active COVID-19. The rearrangement joins TRBV5-5 to TRBJ2-6, with D perhaps TRBD2 (5 bases). The CDR3 is CASTPGRTSGANVLTF. The CDR3 DNA reads TGTGCCAGCACCCCCGGCAGGACTTCTGGGGCCAACGTCCTGACTTTC. Based on the CDR3 plus reference TRBV5-5 and TRBJ2-6, the full variable domain is DAGVTQSPTHLIKTRGQQVTLRCSPISGHKSVSWYQQVLGQGPQFIFQYYEKEERGRGNFPDRFSARQFPNYSSELNVNALLLGDSALYLCASTPGRTSGANVLTFGAGSRLTVL.